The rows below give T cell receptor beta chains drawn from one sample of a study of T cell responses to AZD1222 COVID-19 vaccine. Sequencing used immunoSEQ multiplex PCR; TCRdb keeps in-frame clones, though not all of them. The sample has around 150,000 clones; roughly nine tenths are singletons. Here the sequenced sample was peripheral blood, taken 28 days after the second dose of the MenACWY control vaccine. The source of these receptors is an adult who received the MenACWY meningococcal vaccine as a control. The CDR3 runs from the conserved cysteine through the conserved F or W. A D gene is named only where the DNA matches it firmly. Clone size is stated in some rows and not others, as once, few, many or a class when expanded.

cdr3_nt: TGTGCCAGCAGCTGGGGACAGGGGGGCGCAGATACGCAGTATTTT
cdr3_aa: CASSWGQGGADTQYF
d_call: TRBD1
j_call: TRBJ2-3
cdr3_length: 15
clone_size: .
v_call: TRBV7-8

cdr3_nt: TGCAGCGCCGGGAACACTGAAGCTTTCTTT
cdr3_aa: CSAGNTEAFF
d_call: .
j_call: TRBJ1-1
cdr3_length: 10
clone_size: .
v_call: TRBV29-1

cdr3_nt: TGCAGCGTTGCCGCCGGGGAGCTGTTTTTT
cdr3_aa: CSVAAGELFF
d_call: .
j_call: TRBJ2-2
cdr3_length: 10
clone_size: few
v_call: TRBV29-1

cdr3_nt: TGTGCCAGCAGCTTGGACAGGTTTCCGAGCTCTGGGGCCAACGTCCTGACTTTC
cdr3_aa: CASSLDRFPSSGANVLTF
d_call: TRBD1
j_call: TRBJ2-6
cdr3_length: 18
clone_size: .
v_call: TRBV11-2

cdr3_nt: TGCGCCAGCAGCTTGGATTCAACTAGCGGGACTTACAATGAGCAGTTCTTC
cdr3_aa: CASSLDSTSGTYNEQFF
d_call: TRBD2
j_call: TRBJ2-1
cdr3_length: 17
clone_size: .
v_call: TRBV5-1

cdr3_nt: TGTGCCAGCAGTTACGTAGAGAACACTGAAGCTTTCTTT
cdr3_aa: CASSYVENTEAFF
d_call: .
j_call: TRBJ1-1
cdr3_length: 13
clone_size: .
v_call: TRBV6-5

cdr3_nt: TGTGCCAGCAGTCCCGGGGGAGATACGCAGTATTTT
cdr3_aa: CASSPGGDTQYF
d_call: .
j_call: TRBJ2-3
cdr3_length: 12
clone_size: .
v_call: TRBV27

cdr3_nt: TGCGCCAGCAGTGATGGTGCAGCGGGAGACACCGGGGAGCTGTTTTTT
cdr3_aa: CASSDGAAGDTGELFF
d_call: TRBD2
j_call: TRBJ2-2
cdr3_length: 16
clone_size: few
v_call: TRBV10-1

cdr3_nt: TGTGCCAGTAGATGGCCCGGGGGTAATCAGCCCCAGCATTTT
cdr3_aa: CASRWPGGNQPQHF
d_call: .
j_call: TRBJ1-5
cdr3_length: 14
clone_size: .
v_call: TRBV19

cdr3_nt: TGTGCCAGCTCAGGAAACTACGAGCAGTACTTC
cdr3_aa: CASSGNYEQYF
d_call: .
j_call: TRBJ2-7
cdr3_length: 11
clone_size: .
v_call: TRBV18

cdr3_nt: TGTGCCATCATGGGAAGTGGCACTGAAGCTTTCTTT
cdr3_aa: CAIMGSGTEAFF
d_call: .
j_call: TRBJ1-1
cdr3_length: 12
clone_size: .
v_call: TRBV10-3

cdr3_nt: TGTGCTAGTGGTTTGGTAGTAGCGGGAGGGCGGGGCGCCGGGGAGCTGTTTTTT
cdr3_aa: CASGLVVAGGRGAGELFF
d_call: TRBD2
j_call: TRBJ2-2
cdr3_length: 18
clone_size: .
v_call: TRBV12-5